This T cell receptor (beta chain) was sequenced in a study of shared clonotypes between healthy human individuals. Trimming stripped 1 base from V and 10 bases from J, with 8 bases between. The germline CDR1 and CDR2 sequences are MDHEN and SYDVKM. The CDR3 extends over 12 amino acids. Sequencing was performed with immunoSEQ multiplex PCR; in TCRdb, only in-frame clones are kept and a portion is missing. Seen here are about 1 million clones, around 74% observed once, and the top ten hold roughly 1.4%. V usage is TRBV28 and J usage is TRBJ2-1; D is ambiguous. The TCR comes from a man in his late teens or twenties in good health. The material sequenced was memory CD4+ T cells sorted from blood. The subset denotes: CD45RA-negative fraction. The CDR3 DNA is TGTGCCAGCAGTTTATATCCGGGCGAGCAGTTCTTC. This codes for CASSLYPGEQFF.